These 24 T cell receptor beta chains came from one sample sequenced in a study of blood T cell repertoires in COVID-19. TCRdb's copy holds only in-frame clones and misses some; the assay was immunoSEQ multiplex PCR. The sample has roughly 250,000 clones, around 88% seen once. Sequenced material: peripheral blood. The receptors originated from a man aged 35-49 years with active or convalescent COVID-19.

The chain links TRBV27 to TRBJ1-6; D remains unclear. Trimming left V 6 bases short and J 4 bases short, with 13 bases between. Germline CDR1 is MNHEY and CDR2 is SMNVEV (reference sequence). The CDR3 totals 15 residues. The CDR3 region has the DNA TGTGCCAGCAGCCTTCTTTCGGGATATAATTCACCCCTCCACTTT. Protein: CASSLLSGYNSPLHF.

The chain couples TRBV7-2 to TRBJ1-2; TRBD1 aligns across 9 bases. V dropped 1 base and J dropped 7; count of bases not matched to a gene: 7. This CDR3 is built from 15 residues. Germline V lookup: CDR1 SGHTA, CDR2 FQGNSA. As DNA, the CDR3 is TGTGCCAGCAGCTTAGACCCACAGGGGGCGCCTGGCTACACCTTC. Encoded protein: CASSLDPQGAPGYTF.

The V gene is TRBV6-5, the J gene TRBJ1-2; 8 positions match TRBD1. Germline CDR1 reads MNHEY; CDR2 reads SVGAGI. The CDR3 loop spans 14 amino acids. V gave up 7 bases and J gave up 8 bases; unmatched junction bases: 12. The CDR3 nucleotides read TGTGCCAGCACTCAGGACAGGGAGGTCGGCGGCTACACCTTC. Protein product: CASTQDREVGGYTF.

The chain couples TRBV6-5 to TRBJ1-6; 10 positions match TRBD1. The CDR3 covers 16 residues. Germline CDR1 is MNHEY and CDR2 is SVGAGI. With V trimmed by 0 bases and J by 6 bases, 2 bases remained unmatched. The CDR3 is CASSYSGQGGNSPLHF. The CDR3 nucleotides are TGTGCCAGCAGTTACTCCGGACAGGGGGGTAATTCACCCCTCCACTTT.

The rearrangement links TRBV30 to TRBJ2-7; the D is unclear. The V gene lost 2 bases and the J gene lost 7 bases, with 15 bases spanning the gap. CDR1 and CDR2 (germline): GTSNPN, SVGIG (reference sequence). The CDR3 runs to 13 residues. The CDR3 bases are TGTGCCTGGAGTCCGGCCGTAGGCGGTGAGCAGTACTTC. Its protein product is CAWSPAVGGEQYF.

The chain has TRBV10-1 and TRBJ1-5; D is possibly TRBD1 (6 bases). This CDR3 has 14 residues. V was trimmed by 5 bases and J by 3 bases, leaving 11 bases between them. Per the germline V gene, CDR1 is WNHNN and CDR2 is SYGVQD (reference sequence). The CDR3 spells CASSTQGLNQPQHF. In nucleotides, the CDR3 is TGCGCCAGCAGTACCCAGGGGCTCAATCAGCCCCAGCATTTT.

This clone was observed a single time. This chain links TRBV5-1 with TRBJ1-4; 9 bases agree with TRBD1. Germline V lookup: CDR1 SGHRS, CDR2 YFSETQ. The ends lost 3 bases at V and 4 bases at J; junction bases unmatched: 4. The CDR3 contains 15 residues. The CDR3: CASSSGDRVNEKLFF. The DNA of the CDR3 is TGCGCCAGCAGCTCGGGGGACAGGGTTAATGAAAAACTGTTTTTT.

This clone showed up just once. The chain uses TRBV6-5 and TRBJ2-7; TRBD2 aligns across 8 bases. The germline V gene encodes CDR1 MNHEY and CDR2 SVGAGI. J gave up 2 bases and V 5 bases, and 8 bases lay outside the gene matches. The CDR3 spans 15 residues. The CDR3 DNA reads as TGTGCCAGCAGTACCGCCCTTAGCGGGACCTACGAGCAGTACTTC. This sequence encodes CASSTALSGTYEQYF.

The chain recombines TRBV24-1 with TRBJ1-1; D is ambiguous. Germline V gene sequence: CDR1 KGHDR, CDR2 SFDVKD. V dropped 9 bases and J dropped 5 bases, with 15 bases sitting between them. The CDR3 covers 13 residues. CDR3 bases: TGTGCCACCCGGCTAGGCTCTGGGACTGAAGCTTTCTTT. Its translation is CATRLGSGTEAFF.

DNA for the CDR3: TGTGCCAGCAGCCAAGTTCGGGGGACCCAGTACTTC. It specifies CASSQVRGTQYF. The rearrangement links TRBV14 to TRBJ2-5, with a weak D call TRBD2 (5 bases). There are 12 residues in the CDR3. Between the trimmed V and J ends, which lost 1 base and 7 bases, there was a span of 7 bases. Germline loops: CDR1 SGHDN, CDR2 FVKESK.

This clone is medium-sized by share. The genes are TRBV2 and TRBJ1-2; weak D call: TRBD1 (5 bases). Germline loops: CDR1 SNHLY, CDR2 FYNNEI. This CDR3 is 15 amino acids long. Between the trimmed V and J ends, which lost 11 bases and 4 bases, there was a span of 23 bases. The CDR3 nucleotides are TGTGCCGGCGGGGTGGGGCAGAAAACATTCTATGGCTACACCTTC. Its protein product is CAGGVGQKTFYGYTF.

The chain recombines TRBV19 with TRBJ1-6, with 8 bases lining up with TRBD1. CDR1 is LNHDA, CDR2 SQIVND, per germline (reference sequence). CDR3 length: 14 residues. V was clipped by 1 base and J by 7 bases; unmatched bases: 0. CDR3 loop: CASSIGTGNSPLHF. For the CDR3, the DNA is TGTGCCAGTAGTATAGGGACAGGGAATTCACCCCTCCACTTT.

The J gene is TRBJ2-3, the V gene TRBV28; TRBD1 matches 7 bases. V shed 4 bases, J shed 1 base, and the junction held 2 bases outside the gene matches. CDR1 and CDR2 from the germline V gene are MDHEN and SYDVKM. The CDR3 extends over 14 amino acids. The CDR3: CASSSGQRTDTQYF. CDR3 coding DNA: TGTGCCAGCAGTTCGGGACAGCGCACAGATACGCAGTATTTT.

The chain has TRBV6-2 or TRBV6-3 and TRBJ2-7; tentatively, D is TRBD1 (5 bases). With 5 bases removed from V and 4 bases from J, the gap between germline ends came to 12 bases. This CDR3 has 13 amino acids. CDR1 is MNHEY and CDR2 is SVGEGT in the germline V gene. CDR3 amino acids: CASSVARAYEQYF. The CDR3 region has the DNA TGTGCCAGCAGTGTGGCCAGGGCTTACGAGCAGTACTTC.

The chain couples TRBV5-1 to TRBJ2-3; TRBD1 matches at 8 bases. CDR1 SGHRS and CDR2 YFSETQ come from the germline V gene. After removal of 4 bases from V and 3 bases from J, the junction contained 4 bases not matched to a gene. This CDR3 region has 14 residues. The CDR3 protein is CASSRGQGTDTQYF. CDR3 sequence (DNA): TGCGCCAGCAGCCGCGGACAGGGAACAGATACGCAGTATTTT.

The chain has TRBV12-5 and TRBJ2-3; the match to TRBD2 covers 7 bases. V dropped 2 bases and J dropped 0; count of bases not matched to a gene: 8. Germline CDR1 reads LGHNT; CDR2 reads FRNRAP. The CDR3 has 17 residues. CDR3: CASGLTLAGHSTDTQYF. In DNA form, the CDR3 reads TGTGCTAGTGGTTTGACATTAGCGGGCCATAGCACAGATACGCAGTATTTT.

The chain joins TRBV5-1 to TRBJ2-1; 8 bases are shared with TRBD1. The V segment lost 4 bases and the J segment 5 bases; nucleotides outside the gene matches: 11. There are 16 residues in the CDR3. The V gene's germline CDR1 is SGHRS and CDR2 YFSETQ. DNA of the CDR3: TGCGCCAGCAGCCCATCCCGGACAGGGACCCACAATGAGCAGTTCTTC. Protein: CASSPSRTGTHNEQFF.

This sequence joins TRBV9 and TRBJ1-1; no firm D call. Looked up from germline, CDR1 is SGDLS and CDR2 is YYNGEE. There are 13 residues in the CDR3. Trimming removed 2 bases at V and 5 bases at J, with 10 bases between. The CDR3, as DNA: TGTGCCAGCAGCGTGCGGGGAAATACTGAAGCTTTCTTT. Translation: CASSVRGNTEAFF.

The chain employs TRBV5-4 and TRBJ2-7; D possibly corresponds to TRBD1 (5 bases). CDR1 is SGHNT, CDR2 YYREEE, per germline (reference sequence). This CDR3 has 15 amino acids. Trimming pared 0 bases from V and 0 bases from J, leaving 10 bases between. CDR3 sequence (DNA): TGTGCCAGCAGCTTGGAACAGGTACCCTCCTACGAGCAGTACTTC. Translating gives CASSLEQVPSYEQYF.

The chain carries TRBV5-1 and TRBJ1-2, with TRBD1 matching 7 bases. Trimming cost V 4 bases and J 8 bases; bases outside gene matches: 8. CDR1 and CDR2 from the germline V gene are SGHRS and YFSETQ. CDR3 length: 13 residues. This CDR3 reads CASSRDRAWGYTF. The CDR3 nucleotides are TGCGCCAGCAGCCGAGACAGGGCCTGGGGCTACACCTTC.

The V and J genes are TRBV18 and TRBJ2-5; 8 positions agree with TRBD1. Germline V CDR1 and CDR2: KGHSH, LQKENI. V lost 4 bases to trimming and J lost 5 bases; unmatched junction nucleotides: 6. The CDR3 length is 14 residues. CDR3 in amino acids: CASSRQGTGETQYF. The CDR3 DNA follows: TGTGCCAGCTCACGACAGGGGACGGGGGAGACCCAGTACTTC.

About this clone itself: This sample includes further DNA sequences coding for the same CDR3. This chain uses TRBV7-2 with TRBJ2-2; D perhaps matches TRBD2 (6 bases). Germline loops: CDR1 SGHTA, CDR2 FQGNSA. V lost 1 base and J lost 6, with 15 bases in between. The CDR3 spans 16 residues. Here the CDR3 reads CASSLGDGGRAGELFF. The CDR3 nucleotides read TGTGCCAGCAGCTTAGGGGACGGGGGTCGTGCCGGGGAGCTGTTTTTT.

This chain links TRBV24-1 with TRBJ1-2; TRBD1 is a possible D gene (5 bases). Germline CDR1 is KGHDR and CDR2 is SFDVKD. The germline V and J ends were trimmed by 3 bases and 6 bases, with 16 bases remaining between them. CDR3 length: 15 amino acids. CDR3: CATSDADSRGHGYTF. In DNA, the CDR3 is TGTGCCACCAGTGATGCCGACAGCAGAGGTCATGGCTACACCTTC.

The chain employs TRBV24-1 and TRBJ1-6; D is undetermined. CDR3 length equals 13 residues. V shed 7 bases and J shed 5 bases, with 8 bases lying between them. Germline lookup yields CDR1 KGHDR and CDR2 SFDVKD. CDR3 residues: CATRAEDNSPLHF. For the CDR3, the DNA is TGTGCCACCAGGGCAGAAGATAATTCACCCCTCCACTTT.